The 6 T cell receptor beta chains below all came from one sample that was sequenced in a study of T-cell memory formation after mild COVID-19. MiXCR, applied by TCRdb to the 5' RACE reads, yields one record per CDR3 protein. This table has 250,000 or so distinct CDR3 sequences, 15% to 20% appearing once. The sequenced sample was PBMCs or a T cell subset sorted from them (not recorded which). The receptors were sampled from a man aged 18 to 30 who had mild COVID-19 (a few samples of this study predate the infection). Cell type and time point are not known.

The V call is TRBV12-3 or TRBV12-4, the J call TRBJ2-7, with 7 bases that match TRBD1. Trimming cost V 4 bases and J 2 bases; bases outside gene matches: 2. The CDR3 length is 13 residues. CDR3 amino acids: CASSWDRTYEQYF. DNA of the CDR3: TGTGCCAGCAGTTGGGACAGAACCTACGAGCAGTACTTC.

The J gene is TRBJ2-7, the V gene TRBV6-5, with TRBD2 identical over 9 bases. Trimming cost V 7 bases and J 5 bases; bases outside gene matches: 6. CDR3 length: 13 amino acids. Germline-derived CDR1 and CDR2 are MNHEY and SVGAGI. The DNA of the CDR3 is TGTGCCAGCATGAGGACTAGCGACGACGAGCAGTACTTC. Protein sequence: CASMRTSDDEQYF.

This clonotype was recorded a few times. This chain uses TRBV12-3 or TRBV12-4 with TRBJ2-1; the D is unclear. The CDR3 is made up of 12 amino acids. V was clipped by 7 bases and J by 7 bases, with 11 bases between them. CDR3 sequence: CASTIARNEQFF. Here the CDR3 DNA reads TGTGCCAGCACCATAGCCCGGAATGAGCAGTTCTTC.

The chain carries TRBV7-6 and TRBJ1-1, with D uncertain. The CDR3 spans 13 residues. Trimming took 6 bases from V and 3 from J, leaving 11 bases between them. CDR1 is SGHVS, CDR2 FNYEAQ, per germline. CDR3 amino acids: CASRQTGYTEAFF. The CDR3 DNA reads TGTGCCAGCAGACAAACCGGGTACACTGAAGCTTTCTTT.

The sample holds a few counts of this clonotype. The CDR3 spells CASSGDRGGHGYTF. Here the CDR3 DNA reads TGTGCCAGCAGTGGAGACAGGGGGGGCCATGGCTACACCTTC. This chain connects TRBV6-1 to TRBJ1-2; the match to TRBD1 covers 9 bases. Germline V CDR1 and CDR2: MNHNS, SASEGT. The CDR3 spans 14 residues. V was pared by 4 bases and J by 6 bases, with 6 bases of the junction left unmatched.

This clonotype has a handful of counts. The chain employs TRBV5-1 and TRBJ2-3, with 7 bases aligning to TRBD2. Germline V gene sequence: CDR1 SGHRS, CDR2 YFSETQ. V gave up 7 bases and J gave up 0 bases; unmatched junction bases: 8. CDR3 size: 15 residues. This CDR3 is CASAPSGTSTDTQYF. CDR3 sequence (DNA): TGCGCCAGCGCCCCTAGCGGCACTAGCACAGATACGCAGTATTTT.